The TCR beta chain described here comes from a study of CD8+ T cells in alopecia areata. Findings of the study overall: Shared TCR sequences were less clear between patients than in mice, possibly partly from HLA diversity.

The length of the CDR3 is 12 residues. V lost 4 bases and J lost 1, with 7 bases in between. Germline CDR1 and CDR2: SQVTM and ANQGSEA. This sample's treatment: oral pan-JAK inhibitor, 5-10 mg twice daily. Individuals with alopecia areata gave both lesional scalp punch biopsies and peripheral blood for collection. Comment on this clone: The antigen remains undetermined.

In each case, RNA was isolated and then reverse transcribed into cDNA as the sequencing template. Profiled with immunoSEQ multiplex PCR; TCRdb holds only in-frame clones, not every one. The table records about 120,000 clones, 50% to 55% of them present only once. V gene TRBV29-1 combines with J gene TRBJ2-5; the D gene could be TRBD1 or TRBD2 (5 bases each). This TCR was recovered from a human donor with alopecia areata. The starting material was CD4+ T cells sorted from blood, obtained at week 4, from a patient treated with tofacitinib. CDR3 nucleotide sequence: TGCAGCGTTGGGGACGCCCAAGAGACCCAGTACTTC. Translating it yields CSVGDAQETQYF.